One and the same sample provided the 17 T cell receptor beta chains below, sequenced in a study of CD8 T cells in Susac syndrome. Random hexamers served to reverse transcribe roughly 0.5 to 1 ug RNA. TCRdb called the immunoSEQ multiplex PCR reads again in MiXCR, with one record for every CDR3 protein. The table lists approximately 94,000 distinct CDR3 sequences, around 96% of them singletons. Sequenced sample: CD8+ T cells from PBMCs. The receptors here all came from a human donor with Susac syndrome.

The sample holds one count of this clonotype. V usage is TRBV9 and J usage is TRBJ2-6, with 7 bases fitting TRBD2. The CDR3 totals 18 residues. Germline V gene data show CDR1 as SGDLS and CDR2 as YYNGEE. V shed 0 bases and J 4 bases; nucleotides not matched to a gene: 10. This chain's CDR3 is CASSVGPGRNAGANVLTF. CDR3 coding DNA: TGTGCCAGCAGCGTAGGACCCGGGAGGAACGCAGGGGCCAACGTCCTGACTTTC.

The V call is TRBV12-3 or TRBV12-4, the J call TRBJ2-3; TRBD2 matches 9 bases. The CDR3 is 15 amino acids. J was trimmed by 6 bases and V by 3 bases; bases with no gene match: 7. The CDR3 loop is CASSLRTSASDTQYF. DNA for the CDR3: TGTGCCAGCAGTTTGAGGACTAGCGCTTCGGATACGCAGTATTTT.

V is TRBV27 and J is TRBJ2-7; D possibly corresponds to TRBD2 (5 bases). Trimming shortened V by 4 bases and J by 4 bases, and 14 bases separated the two germline ends. Germline V gives CDR1 MNHEY, CDR2 SMNVEV (reference sequence). This CDR3 spans 14 amino acids. The CDR3 sequence: CASSWARSGYEQYF. DNA for the CDR3: TGTGCCAGCAGTTGGGCCCGCTCGGGGTACGAGCAGTACTTC.

The J gene is TRBJ1-4, the V gene TRBV20-1, with TRBD1 identical over 9 bases. CDR1 and CDR2 from the germline V gene are DFQATT and SNEGSKA (reference sequence). The junction had 6 bases not matched to a gene; V was cut back by 3 bases and J by 7 bases. This CDR3 is built from 14 residues. Here the CDR3 DNA reads TGCAGTGCTAGGGCCGGGACAGGGCTTGAAAAACTGTTTTTT. It yields the protein CSARAGTGLEKLFF.

V gene TRBV24-1 combines with J gene TRBJ2-1; 7 bases are shared with TRBD2. This CDR3 has 16 residues. Germline CDR1 KGHDR, CDR2 SFDVKD. With V trimmed by 4 bases and J by 5 bases, 10 bases remained unmatched. CDR3 sequence reads: CATSDPGGATNNEQFF. Here the CDR3 DNA reads TGTGCCACCAGTGACCCGGGGGGAGCCACCAACAATGAGCAGTTCTTC.

This rearrangement joins TRBV4-2 to TRBJ1-1; D may be TRBD1 (5 bases). This CDR3 has 15 amino acids. V lost 0 bases to trimming and J lost 5 bases, with 13 bases between them. The germline V gene has CDR1 LGHNA and CDR2 YNFKEQ. The CDR3 bases are TGTGCCAGCAGCCAAGATCCCGGGGGAGGAACTGAAGCTTTCTTT. Translating gives CASSQDPGGGTEAFF.

This chain connects TRBV3-1 to TRBJ1-2, with TRBD1 as a possible D gene (6 bases). V was pared by 4 bases and J by 6 bases, with 12 bases between. CDR3 length equals 13 residues. The germline V gene has CDR1 LGHDT and CDR2 YNNKEL (reference sequence). The CDR3 DNA follows: TGTGCCAGCAGCCCGGACAGCGAGGATGGCTACACCTTC. The encoded protein is CASSPDSEDGYTF.

The rearrangement joins TRBV20-1 to TRBJ2-7, with 12 bases fitting TRBD2. Germline V gene lookup returns CDR1 DFQATT and CDR2 SNEGSKA (reference sequence). After removal of 3 bases from V and 3 bases from J, the junction contained 9 bases not matched to a gene. The CDR3 is made up of 16 amino acids. CDR3 DNA sequence: TGCAGTGCTAGTCCTAGCGGGGGGGGAGGTGTCTACGAGCAGTACTTC. This encodes CSASPSGGGGVYEQYF.

The rearrangement links TRBV7-3 to TRBJ2-7; D not certain. With 2 bases removed from V and 7 bases from J, the gap between germline ends came to 12 bases. Germline V gene sequence: CDR1 SGHTA, CDR2 FQGTGA. The CDR3 runs 13 residues. CDR3 residues: CASSLGLFTEQYF. CDR3 DNA sequence: TGTGCCAGCAGCTTAGGGCTCTTTACGGAGCAGTACTTC.

The genes are TRBV20-1 and TRBJ2-1; 9 nucleotides match TRBD1. The V and J ends lost 4 bases and 4 bases, in that order; junction bases with no gene match: 5. This CDR3 spans 14 amino acids. The germline CDR1 and CDR2 sequences are DFQATT and SNEGSKA (reference sequence). The CDR3 reads CSATPGQGYNEQFF. As DNA, the CDR3 is TGCAGTGCTACACCGGGACAGGGATACAATGAGCAGTTCTTC.

This clonotype was recorded once. The chain is built from TRBV9 and TRBJ2-5; no definite D call. The CDR3 sequence is 13 residues long. The V and J ends lost 4 bases and 6 bases respectively, with 13 bases between them. Germline V gene sequence: CDR1 SGDLS, CDR2 YYNGEE. DNA for the CDR3: TGTGCCAGCAGCCCCGGACCTTCGAAGACCCAGTACTTC. It is translated as CASSPGPSKTQYF.

The rearrangement joins TRBV3-1 to TRBJ1-1, with D unresolved. The CDR3 has 14 residues. Germline V gene data show CDR1 as LGHDT and CDR2 as YNNKEL (reference sequence). V was trimmed by 0 bases and J by 6 bases, leaving 11 bases between them. The CDR3 loop reads CASSQEVLGSEAFF. The CDR3 nucleotides read TGTGCCAGCAGCCAAGAGGTTTTGGGATCTGAAGCTTTCTTT.

The chain uses TRBV7-9 and TRBJ2-7, with TRBD2 as a possible D gene (6 bases). The CDR3 has 14 residues. CDR1 is SEHNR, CDR2 FQNEAQ, per germline (reference sequence). Trimming shortened V by 8 bases and J by 1 base, and 15 bases separated the two germline ends. The CDR3 DNA reads as TGTGCCAGCGGCGGGGTACTGACATCCTACGAGCAGTACTTC. Its translation is CASGGVLTSYEQYF.

The chain is built from TRBV29-1 and TRBJ2-5; either TRBD1 or TRBD2 may fit D (5 bases each). CDR1 is SQVTM and CDR2 is ANQGSEA in the germline V gene. The length of the CDR3 is 15 residues. Trimming took off 1 base at V and 3 bases at J, with 15 bases between the two ends. DNA of the CDR3: TGCAGCGTTGAAGGGGCCAGAGGGGAAGAAGAGACCCAGTACTTC. It translates to CSVEGARGEEETQYF. Full variable domain (missing parts from reference TRBV29-1 and TRBJ2-5): SAVISQKPSRDICQRGTSLTIQCQVDSQVTMMFWYRQQPGQSLTLIATANQGSEATYESGFVIDKFPISRPNLTFSTLTVSNMSPEDSSIYLCSVEGARGEEETQYFGPGTRLLVL.

The CDR3 region has the DNA TGTGCCAGCAGTTCCCCAGGGGATACGCAGTATTTT. Residues: CASSSPGDTQYF. The chain uses TRBV12-3 or TRBV12-4 and TRBJ2-3; maybe TRBD1 (5 bases). This CDR3 contains 12 residues. Trimming shortened V by 4 bases and J by 6 bases, and 8 bases separated the two germline ends.

The gene calls are TRBV6-7 and TRBJ1-1; no clear D gene. TRBV6-7 is assigned to the ORF class and has an uncertain function. This CDR3 is built from 13 residues. Trimming removed 6 bases from V and 4 bases from J, with 12 bases in between. The CDR3 DNA reads as TGTGCCAGCAGCTCCAACACCTTCACTGAAGCTTTCTTT. As protein: CASSSNTFTEAFF.

This clonotype was detected only a few times. The chain is built from TRBV5-4 and TRBJ1-1; 7 nucleotides align to TRBD1. V lost 4 bases to trimming and J lost 0 bases; unmatched junction nucleotides: 3. The CDR3 contains 14 residues. Germline CDR1 reads SGHNT; CDR2 reads YYREEE (reference sequence). The CDR3 region has the DNA TGTGCCAGCAGCGGGGGACAGCTGAACACTGAAGCTTTCTTT. Its protein product is CASSGGQLNTEAFF.